The 17 T cell receptor beta chains in this list originate from one sample, sequenced in a study of blood T cell repertoires in COVID-19. Using immunoSEQ multiplex PCR, the repertoire was profiled, and TCRdb retains in-frame clones only, with some absent. The table has 180,000 or so clones, around 85% seen once. Material for sequencing was peripheral blood. These receptors all come from a man aged 60-69 years with acute or convalescent COVID-19.

In its sample, this clone was seen a few times. The rearrangement links TRBV7-3 to TRBJ2-3; a possible D gene is TRBD2 (6 bases). Germline CDR1 and CDR2: SGHTA and FQGTGA. V was cut by 2 bases and J by 10 bases, with 13 bases left in between. The CDR3 contains 13 residues. CDR3 DNA: TGTGCCAGCAGCTTAGCGGGGAGTTATCCGCAGTATTTT. Residues: CASSLAGSYPQYF.

This clone was counted a single time. V gene TRBV10-3 combines with J gene TRBJ1-5, with D unresolved. This CDR3 spans 13 amino acids. Germline-derived CDR1 and CDR2 are ENHRY and SYGVKD. The CDR3: CGAGEYSNQPQHF. The DNA of the CDR3 is TGTGGAGCTGGGGAGTATAGCAATCAGCCCCAGCATTTT.

The chain combines TRBV6-1 with TRBJ2-7; 10 bases map to TRBD2. Germline assignment: CDR1 MNHNS and CDR2 SASEGT. After removal of 4 bases from V and 2 bases from J, the junction contained 8 bases not matched to a gene. The CDR3 runs to 16 residues. The CDR3 region has the DNA TGTGCCAGCAGTGGGAGACTAGCGGGTCTCACCTACGAGCAGTACTTC. It specifies CASSGRLAGLTYEQYF.

The V and J genes are TRBV7-8 and TRBJ1-3; maybe TRBD1 (5 bases). Germline CDR1 is SGHVS and CDR2 is FQNEAQ. V was cut by 2 bases and J by 4 bases, with 6 bases left in between. The CDR3 runs 13 residues. CDR3 DNA: TGTGCCAGCAGCTTACCAGGGGGAAACACCATATATTTT. Translation: CASSLPGGNTIYF.

The V call is TRBV15, the J call TRBJ1-1, with no clear D. Germline V lookup: CDR1 LNHNV, CDR2 YYDKDF (reference sequence). The CDR3 totals 13 residues. The V gene lost 0 bases and the J gene lost 7 bases, with 9 bases spanning the gap. The CDR3 sequence: CATSRDLRGEAFF. CDR3 bases: TGTGCCACCAGCAGAGATCTTAGAGGTGAAGCTTTCTTT.

The J gene is TRBJ1-1, the V gene TRBV29-1; tentative D call: TRBD1 (6 bases). The CDR3 covers 13 residues. Germline CDR1 and CDR2: SQVTM and ANQGSEA. V was cut by 7 bases and J by 4 bases, with 16 bases left in between. Here the CDR3 reads CSGRRGGGTEAFF. DNA for the CDR3: TGCAGCGGCCGCAGGGGAGGGGGCACTGAAGCTTTCTTT.

The CDR3 loop reads CAISDAGGLANEQFF. CDR3 in DNA: TGTGCCATCAGTGATGCGGGAGGGCTAGCCAATGAGCAGTTCTTC. This rearrangement joins TRBV10-3 to TRBJ2-1; TRBD2 agrees at 9 bases. The CDR3 length is 15 residues. The V gene end was trimmed by 3 bases and the J gene end by 6 bases; junction bases not matched to a gene: 6. Germline-derived CDR1 and CDR2 are ENHRY and SYGVKD.

The chain joins TRBV19 to TRBJ1-1, with D uncertain. Germline values: CDR1 LNHDA, CDR2 SQIVND (reference sequence). CDR3 length: 11 amino acids. The ends were cut back, 6 bases at V and 5 bases at J, with 7 bases in the middle. CDR3 bases: TGTGCCAGTAGCCTTCGGACTGAAGCTTTCTTT. This encodes CASSLRTEAFF.

DNA for the CDR3: TGTGCCAGCAGTCTTGGGACAGGGGGACGTGAGCAGTTCTTC. It translates to CASSLGTGGREQFF. The chain combines TRBV6-5 with TRBJ2-1; 11 nucleotides agree with TRBD1. From germline, CDR1 is MNHEY and CDR2 SVGAGI. The CDR3 has 14 amino acids. With V trimmed by 5 bases and J by 9 bases, 6 bases remained unmatched.

The chain employs TRBV7-3 and TRBJ2-3; tentative D call: TRBD2 (6 bases). CDR1 and CDR2 from the germline V gene are SGHTA and FQGTGA. The CDR3 consists of 14 residues. V was pared by 5 bases and J by 2 bases, with 11 bases between. The CDR3 is CASSVGTPTDTQYF. CDR3 in DNA: TGTGCCAGCAGCGTCGGGACTCCCACAGATACGCAGTATTTT.

The DNA for the CDR3 is TGTGCCAGCAGCTTAGGTGGGGGAGGACTAGTCTACAATGAGCAGTTCTTC. This sequence encodes CASSLGGGGLVYNEQFF. This chain joins TRBV7-9 and TRBJ2-1; TRBD2 agrees at 7 bases. Germline CDR1 SEHNR, CDR2 FQNEAQ (reference sequence). V gave up 1 base and J gave up 3 bases; unmatched junction bases: 9. This CDR3 contains 17 residues.

This clone was counted only a few times. The chain couples TRBV12-3 or TRBV12-4 to TRBJ1-1; 9 bases align to TRBD1. The CDR3 loop spans 13 amino acids. Germline trimming cut 5 bases from V and 6 bases from J; bases unmatched to any gene: 4. Here the CDR3 reads CASSRTGAPEAFF. The CDR3 bases are TGTGCCAGCAGTCGGACAGGGGCGCCTGAAGCTTTCTTT.

The chain joins TRBV30 to TRBJ1-1, with no clear D. V lost 0 bases, J lost 1 base, and 6 bases lay in between. Per germline, CDR1 GTSNPN and CDR2 SVGIG (reference sequence). The CDR3 has 13 residues. For the CDR3, the DNA is TGTGCCTGGAGTGTACACAGGAACACTGAAGCTTTCTTT. Residues: CAWSVHRNTEAFF.

The gene calls are TRBV5-1 and TRBJ2-7; no reliable D call. Germline V gene data show CDR1 as SGHRS and CDR2 as YFSETQ. CDR3 length: 17 residues. V lost 4 bases and J 3 bases, leaving 23 bases between the germline ends. Here the CDR3 DNA reads TGCGCCAGCAGCGCCCACCTCTCCCCCGGGTCAATCTACGAGCAGTACTTC. The encoded protein is CASSAHLSPGSIYEQYF.

The genes are TRBV10-3 and TRBJ2-1; 12 positions agree with TRBD2. Germline-derived CDR1 and CDR2 are ENHRY and SYGVKD. This CDR3 spans 17 amino acids. With V trimmed by 6 bases and J by 0 bases, 6 bases remained unmatched. The CDR3 nucleotides are TGTGCCATCAGCGCGGGACTAGCGGGCGGCTCCTACAATGAGCAGTTCTTC. Translating gives CAISAGLAGGSYNEQFF.

The sample holds one count of this clone. This chain connects TRBV9 to TRBJ1-2; 9 bases map to TRBD1. CDR3 length: 14 residues. Trimming cost V 3 bases and J 7 bases; bases outside gene matches: 7. The germline V gene encodes CDR1 SGDLS and CDR2 YYNGEE. For the CDR3, the DNA is TGTGCCAGCAGCGCCATACAGGGGGCGTTTGGCTACACCTTC. It yields the protein CASSAIQGAFGYTF.

This sequence joins TRBV19 and TRBJ2-7; 11 bases fit TRBD2. The CDR3 has 14 amino acids. Germline values: CDR1 LNHDA, CDR2 SQIVND (reference sequence). The J segment lost 5 bases and the V segment lost 5 bases, leaving 5 bases of the junction unmatched. The CDR3 reads CASSSTSGSNEQYF. The CDR3 DNA follows: TGTGCCAGTAGTTCAACTAGCGGGAGCAACGAGCAGTACTTC.